This T cell receptor beta chain came from a study of metastatic and nonmetastatic thyroid tumors. Study background: Blood and tumor or nodule tissue repertoires from malignant and benign thyroid patients were compared.

Details on this clone: At one boundary the junction diverges from the germline segment, which might be a read error.

Patients had received no treatment of any kind before thyroid surgery. Per germline, CDR1 DFQATT and CDR2 SNEGSKA (reference sequence). The CDR3 runs 16 residues. TCRdb re-clonotyped the PCR reads through MiXCR. The sample yields 30,000 to 35,000 clones, roughly 22% seen once. The V call is TRBV20-1, the J call TRBJ1-3; 7 bases are shared with TRBD1. This receptor was identified in a male donor with papillary thyroid cancer or a benign thyroid nodule (not recorded which). Some clones in this sample may be carry-over from other donors' samples. Sequenced material: tumor tissue. CDR3 in amino acids: CSAMIRTGQTGNTIYF. CDR3 in DNA: TGCAGTGCGATGATCCGGACAGGCCAGACTGGAAACACAATATATTTT.